Shown below are 23 T cell receptor beta chains from a single sample sequenced in a study of breast tumors, draining lymph nodes, adjacent tissues (dated by TCRdb to 2015 to 2016). Receptor libraries were prepared by multiplex PCR. The data were produced on an Illumina HiSeq 2000. The public reads were quality trimmed at Q25 with fastp and then assembled into clones with MiXCR by TCRdb, keeping productive beta chains. Rows are combined by CDR3 protein, so each entry shows the most common genes and DNA. The sample profile shows 30,000 to 40,000 distinct CDR3 sequences; just over 35% of them were found once. Clones ranked in the top ten supply around 9.9% of the sample. The material sequenced was breast tumor tissue. The receptor source for this set is a female donor with breast cancer. Some clones in this sample may be carry-over from other donors' samples.

This clonotype was recorded only once. CDR3 bases: TGTGCCAGCAGTTTGCGCAGGGGCCAGGGAAACATTCAGTACTTC. Amino acid sequence: CASSLRRGQGNIQYF. The chain combines TRBV7-9 with TRBJ2-4; TRBD1 is a possible D gene (6 bases). The V gene's germline CDR1 is SEHNR and CDR2 FQNEAQ (reference sequence). This CDR3 is 15 amino acids long. The V and J ends lost 6 bases and 6 bases respectively, with 18 bases between them. The complete variable domain, with remaining parts taken from reference TRBV7-9 and TRBJ2-4, reads DTGVSQNPRHKITKRGQNVTFRCDPISEHNRLYWYRQTLGQGPEFLTYFQNEAQLEKSRLLSDRFSAERPKGSFSTLEIQRTEQGDSAMYLCASSLRRGQGNIQYFGAGTRLSVL.

At least ten counts were recorded for this clonotype. This rearrangement joins TRBV6-5 to TRBJ2-1, with D uncertain. Germline lookup yields CDR1 MNHEY and CDR2 SVGAGI. Trimming shortened V by 4 bases and J by 3 bases, and 13 bases separated the two germline ends. This CDR3 is 15 amino acids long. CDR3 nucleotide sequence: TGTGCCAGCAGTTCCTTTCTTCGAGGCTACAATGAGCAGTTCTTC. It is translated as CASSSFLRGYNEQFF.

This sequence joins TRBV5-4 and TRBJ2-7; D is perhaps TRBD2 (5 bases). This CDR3 is built from 14 residues. V was trimmed by 1 base and J by 3 bases, leaving 11 bases between them. The germline gives CDR1 SGHNT, CDR2 YYREEE (reference sequence). CDR3: CASSLMPEGYEQYF. CDR3 sequence (DNA): TGTGCCAGCAGCTTGATGCCAGAGGGCTACGAGCAGTACTTC.

This clonotype was counted many times. The chain couples TRBV9 to TRBJ1-2, with D perhaps TRBD1 (5 bases). Deletions cut 1 base from V and 2 bases from J, with 12 bases between. The CDR3 has 15 residues. Germline lookup yields CDR1 SGDLS and CDR2 YYNGEE. The CDR3, as DNA: TGTGCCAGCAGCGTATCCGCAGACAGCAACTATGGCTACACCTTC. Translated, it gives CASSVSADSNYGYTF.

V and J are TRBV29-1 and TRBJ2-3; D not resolved. CDR3 length: 15 residues. Germline-derived CDR1 and CDR2 are SQVTM and ANQGSEA. V lost 0 bases and J 0 bases, leaving 10 bases between the germline ends. The chain's CDR3 is CSVEELQTSTDTQYF. The CDR3 DNA sequence: TGCAGCGTTGAAGAGTTACAAACTAGCACAGATACGCAGTATTTT.

V gene TRBV20-1 combines with J gene TRBJ2-4, with 8 bases matching TRBD1. This CDR3 is built from 12 residues. Germline CDR1 and CDR2: DFQATT and SNEGSKA (reference sequence). Trimming took 4 bases from V and 5 from J; bases not matched to a gene: 1. The CDR3 coding sequence is TGCAGTGCTAAGACAGGGGAAAACATTCAGTACTTC. Protein product: CSAKTGENIQYF.

This clonotype has only a few counts. This chain joins TRBV6-5 and TRBJ1-1; D might be TRBD1 (5 bases). Trimming removed 6 bases from V and 1 base from J, with 15 bases in between. The length of the CDR3 is 15 residues. Germline lookup yields CDR1 MNHEY and CDR2 SVGAGI. CDR3 DNA: TGTGCCAGCAGAGAGACAGTCGAGACGAACACTGAAGCTTTCTTT. Its translation: CASRETVETNTEAFF.

This clonotype was found many times. The V and J genes are TRBV7-8 and TRBJ2-1; D perhaps matches TRBD2 (6 bases). The CDR3 contains 15 residues. Germline-derived CDR1 and CDR2 are SGHVS and FQNEAQ. Trimming took 3 bases from V and 8 from J, leaving 17 bases between them. CDR3 in DNA: TGTGCCAGCAGCTTCCTAGACGGACTATTTGATGAGCAGTTCTTC. Amino acid sequence: CASSFLDGLFDEQFF.

To note about this clonotype: Since a much larger clone is just one base distant, this may be a read error. The rearrangement uses TRBV19 and TRBJ2-3; TRBD2 matches 9 bases. Germline CDR1 LNHDA, CDR2 SQIVND (reference sequence). The CDR3 has 12 amino acids. CDR3 protein: CAGSLAGDTQYF. Here the CDR3 DNA reads TGTGCCGGTAGCCTAGCGGGGGATACGCAGTATTTT.

In its sample, this clonotype was seen many times. Without the conserved terminal phenylalanine or tryptophan, this CDR3 likely stems from a read error. Because the CDR3's place on the DNA is in doubt, the DNA is left out and the CDR3 is given as listed by TCRdb. The chain links TRBV6-5 to TRBJ2-5; whether TRBD1, the table's D call, matches the DNA was not checked. The CDR3 is 15 residues long, ends included. Germline V lookup: CDR1 MNHEY, CDR2 SVGAGI. CDR3 in amino acids: CASRPDRGRLIKVIP.

This clonotype was seen repeatedly, ten times or more. The chain recombines TRBV4-2 with TRBJ2-7; TRBD2 aligns across 12 bases. This CDR3 is 15 amino acids long. Germline V gives CDR1 LGHNA, CDR2 YNFKEQ. Unmatched junction bases numbered 3, after V lost 2 bases and J lost 4 bases. The CDR3 loop reads CASSQTTSGSYEQYF. Written as DNA, the CDR3 is TGTGCCAGCAGCCAAACGACTAGCGGGAGTTACGAGCAGTACTTC.

Turning to this clonotype: Here the CDR3 omits its conserved ending phenylalanine or tryptophan, so a read error is the likely source. The rearrangement joins TRBV18 to TRBJ1-6, with 10 bases lining up with TRBD1. Looked up from germline, CDR1 is KGHSH and CDR2 is LQKENI. This CDR3 is 16 amino acids long. V lost 3 bases to trimming and J lost 8 bases; unmatched junction nucleotides: 7. CDR3: CASSPGTGADYSPLHS. The CDR3 nucleotides are TGTGCCAGCTCACCCGGGACAGGGGCGGATTATTCACCCCTCCACTCT.

This clonotype occurred once. A much bigger clone sits one base away, suggesting this may be a read error. This chain connects TRBV11-1 to TRBJ2-5; D is unclear. CDR1 is SGHAT, CDR2 FQDESV, per germline (reference sequence). The length of the CDR3 is 13 residues. CDR3 nucleotides: TGTGCCAGCAGCGCGGAATCCCAAGAGACCCGGTACTTC. This sequence encodes CASSAESQETRYF.

The chain joins TRBV4-1 to TRBJ2-5, with D unresolved. Trimming removed 0 bases at V and 7 bases at J, with 9 bases between. This CDR3 is built from 13 residues. CDR1 is MGHRA and CDR2 is YSYEKL in the germline V gene. The CDR3 DNA reads as TGCGCCAGCAGCCAAGATCTGTATGGGACCCAGTACTTC. Its protein product is CASSQDLYGTQYF.

V and J are TRBV10-3 and TRBJ2-7; D unclear. The CDR3 is made up of 14 amino acids. The V and J ends lost 6 bases and 5 bases respectively, with 17 bases between them. Germline assignment: CDR1 ENHRY and CDR2 SYGVKD. The CDR3 DNA is TGTGCCATCAGACGGGCCCCGCCGGGCCACGAGCAGTACTTC. Amino acid sequence: CAIRRAPPGHEQYF.

This chain connects TRBV7-9 to TRBJ2-7; a weak D match, TRBD2 (5 bases). The CDR3 runs 14 residues. V was clipped by 4 bases and J by 7 bases, with 17 bases between them. Germline V lookup: CDR1 SEHNR, CDR2 FQNEAQ (reference sequence). In DNA, the CDR3 is TGTGCCAGCAGCTCCCCAGAGGGCCTGCGGGAGCAGTACTTC. The encoded protein is CASSSPEGLREQYF.

This clonotype was counted ten times or more. J is TRBJ2-5 and V is TRBV6-6; no clear D gene. CDR3 length: 14 amino acids. Germline CDR1 reads MNHNY; CDR2 reads SVGAGI (reference sequence). Deletions cut 5 bases from V and 1 base from J, with 11 bases between. CDR3 residues: CASSALGGQETQYF. In DNA form, the CDR3 reads TGTGCCAGCAGTGCCTTGGGTGGCCAAGAGACCCAGTACTTC.

This clonotype was observed many times. The V and J genes are TRBV7-8 and TRBJ2-1, with unresolved D. From germline, CDR1 is SGHVS and CDR2 FQNEAQ. The CDR3 totals 13 residues. V was shortened by 2 bases and J by 5 bases, with 7 bases between the two germline ends. The CDR3: CASSLSLNNEQFF. For the CDR3, the DNA is TGTGCCAGCAGCTTATCGCTGAACAATGAGCAGTTCTTC.

The DNA for the CDR3 is TGTGCCACCGGGACAGGGAACAATGAGCAGTTCTTC. It codes for CATGTGNNEQFF. This chain links TRBV15 with TRBJ2-1, with 9 bases lining up with TRBD1. Trimming cost V 8 bases and J 5 bases; bases outside gene matches: 1. The germline gives CDR1 LNHNV, CDR2 YYDKDF (reference sequence). The length of the CDR3 is 12 residues.

In this sample, this clonotype turned up many times. The chain has TRBV12-3 or TRBV12-4 and TRBJ2-7; D is unresolved. This CDR3 region has 11 residues. V shed 3 bases and J shed 0 bases, with 0 bases lying between them. CDR3 in DNA: TGTGCCAGCAGTTTCTCCTACGAGCAGTACTTC. It yields the protein CASSFSYEQYF.

The table lists this clonotype with many counts. The V and J genes are TRBV19 and TRBJ1-2; 12 nucleotides line up with TRBD1. The CDR3 contains 16 residues. CDR1 is LNHDA and CDR2 is SQIVND in the germline V gene (reference sequence). V shed 6 bases, J shed 4 bases, and the junction held 9 bases outside the gene matches. CDR3 sequence reads: CASRPGQGAQGYGYTF. The CDR3 nucleotides read TGTGCCAGTAGGCCGGGACAGGGGGCCCAAGGCTATGGCTACACCTTC.

The count of this clonotype is one. The chain carries TRBV6-5 and TRBJ2-3; 10 nucleotides match TRBD1. Germline V lookup: CDR1 MNHEY, CDR2 SVGAGI. J was trimmed by 1 base and V by 10 bases; bases with no gene match: 8. CDR3 length: 15 residues. The CDR3 nucleotides are TGTGCCACCTCCGTCGGGACAGGGGGCACAGATACGCAGTATTTT. Translation: CATSVGTGGTDTQYF.

This chain connects TRBV29-1 to TRBJ1-1; D gene uncertain. This CDR3 region has 15 residues. CDR1 is SQVTM and CDR2 is ANQGSEA in the germline V gene. Trimming cost V 4 bases and J 0 bases, with 15 bases left between them. The CDR3 loop is CSVAVPTPMNTEAFF. CDR3 bases: TGCAGCGTTGCAGTACCGACGCCTATGAACACTGAAGCTTTCTTT.